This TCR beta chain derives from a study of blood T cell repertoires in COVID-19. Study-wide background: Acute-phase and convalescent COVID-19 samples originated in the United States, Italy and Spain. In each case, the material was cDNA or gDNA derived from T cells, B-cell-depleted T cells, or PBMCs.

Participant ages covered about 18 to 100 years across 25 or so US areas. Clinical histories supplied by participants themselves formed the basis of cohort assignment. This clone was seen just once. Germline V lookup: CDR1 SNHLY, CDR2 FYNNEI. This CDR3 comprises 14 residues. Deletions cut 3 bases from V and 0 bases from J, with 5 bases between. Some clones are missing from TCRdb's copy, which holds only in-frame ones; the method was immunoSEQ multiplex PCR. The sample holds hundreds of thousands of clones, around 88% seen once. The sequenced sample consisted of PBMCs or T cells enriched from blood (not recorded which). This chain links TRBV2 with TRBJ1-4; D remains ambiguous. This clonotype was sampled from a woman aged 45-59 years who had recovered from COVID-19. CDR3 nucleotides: TGTGCCAGCAGTGAGGCCGCAACTAATGAAAAACTGTTTTTT. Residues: CASSEAATNEKLFF.